The 20 T cell receptor beta chains listed next were all sequenced from one sample in a study of vaccination effects on CD4 cells after COVID-19. For these receptors, no antigen is known. Expansion of antigen-specific CD4+ T cells with viral peptide pools was carried out by the ViraFEST assay before sequencing. The culture ran for around ten days before CD4+ T cells were isolated. Vaccinated participants had no history of SARS-CoV-2 infection and tested negative for nucleocapsid antibodies. TCRdb's copy holds only in-frame clones and misses some; the assay was immunoSEQ multiplex PCR. The sample holds approximately 68,000 clones, 78% seen once. Sequencing was performed on CD4+ T cells from PBMCs cultured with SARS-CoV-2 spike peptides, taken before COVID-19 vaccination. The receptors were sampled from a human donor who received a COVID-19 vaccine.

The chain employs TRBV30 and TRBJ2-2; 9 nucleotides align to TRBD1. Looked up from germline, CDR1 is GTSNPN and CDR2 is SVGIG (reference sequence). The CDR3 spans 15 residues. J lost 4 bases, V lost 3 bases, and 6 bases had no gene match. Here the CDR3 DNA reads TGTGCCTGGAGAGGGACAGGGATTCCCACCGGGGAGCTGTTTTTT. Amino acids: CAWRGTGIPTGELFF.

V is TRBV6-5 and J is TRBJ1-4, with D possibly matching TRBD1 (6 bases). V lost 8 bases to trimming and J lost 7 bases, with 14 bases between them. CDR1 and CDR2 (germline): MNHEY, SVGAGI. The CDR3 is 13 amino acids. The CDR3 region has the DNA TGTGCCAGCGACCCACAGGGTTCTGAAAAACTGTTTTTT. As protein: CASDPQGSEKLFF.

The rearrangement uses TRBV6-5 and TRBJ2-5; 7 bases map to TRBD1. Germline-derived CDR1 and CDR2 are MNHEY and SVGAGI. The J segment lost 5 bases and the V segment lost 8 bases, leaving 14 bases of the junction unmatched. CDR3 length: 15 amino acids. Here the CDR3 DNA reads TGTGCCAGCTCGGGTATAGACAGGGTCGGGGAGACCCAGTACTTC. It translates to CASSGIDRVGETQYF.

This clone was detected a few times. CDR3 sequence (DNA): TGTGCCAGCAGCCGACAGGGGTTGAGCACTGAAGCTTTCTTT. It codes for CASSRQGLSTEAFF. V usage is TRBV3-1 (or the pseudogene TRBV3-2) and J usage is TRBJ1-1; 8 bases map to TRBD1. J gave up 4 bases and V 4 bases, and 5 bases lay outside the gene matches. The CDR3 sequence is 14 residues long. Germline V gene sequence: CDR1 LGHDT, CDR2 YNNKEL (reference sequence).

On this clone itself: Distinct nucleotide sequences in the sample also encode this CDR3. V usage is TRBV12-3 or TRBV12-4 and J usage is TRBJ1-4, with unresolved D. The CDR3 extends over 11 amino acids. The V and J ends lost 5 bases and 8 bases respectively, with 6 bases between them. In DNA, the CDR3 is TGTGCCAGCAGTCGCGGGGAAAAACTGTTTTTT. This codes for CASSRGEKLFF.

The gene calls are TRBV7-2 and TRBJ2-3; the D is unclear. V was shortened by 5 bases and J by 2 bases, with 8 bases between the two germline ends. Germline loops: CDR1 SGHTA, CDR2 FQGNSA. The CDR3 totals 13 residues. The CDR3 spells CASSAQFTDTQYF. The CDR3 DNA sequence: TGTGCCAGCAGCGCCCAATTCACAGATACGCAGTATTTT.

V gene TRBV10-3 combines with J gene TRBJ1-6; the D is unclear. Trimming pared 3 bases from V and 6 bases from J, leaving 12 bases between. Germline loops: CDR1 ENHRY, CDR2 SYGVKD. This CDR3 is built from 15 residues. The DNA of the CDR3 is TGTGCCATCAGTGATGCCGGGGTTCCTAATTCACCCCTCCACTTT. Translated, it gives CAISDAGVPNSPLHF.

The rearrangement joins TRBV24-1 to TRBJ1-2; D remains ambiguous. The CDR3 contains 13 residues. Trimming left V 3 bases short and J 2 bases short, with 6 bases between. Germline values: CDR1 KGHDR, CDR2 SFDVKD. CDR3 coding DNA: TGTGCCACCAGTGATAGCAGGAACTATGGCTACACCTTC. Protein sequence: CATSDSRNYGYTF.

The J gene is TRBJ2-1, the V gene TRBV19; TRBD1 matches 10 bases. J gave up 6 bases and V 6 bases, and 2 bases lay outside the gene matches. The CDR3 is 13 amino acids. The V gene's germline CDR1 is LNHDA and CDR2 SQIVND (reference sequence). DNA of the CDR3: TGTGCCAGTAGGACAGGGGGCGGCAATGAGCAGTTCTTC. This sequence encodes CASRTGGGNEQFF.

The rearrangement links TRBV6-5 to TRBJ1-5, with D possibly TRBD1 on 6 matching bases. This CDR3 region has 14 residues. V lost 6 bases and J lost 3, with 12 bases in between. Germline CDR1 is MNHEY and CDR2 is SVGAGI. CDR3 region: CASRTHRDNQPQHF. The CDR3 DNA reads as TGTGCCAGCAGGACCCACAGGGACAATCAGCCCCAGCATTTT.

Only a few counts were recorded for this clone. J is TRBJ1-4 and V is TRBV5-4; TRBD1 matches 10 bases. The CDR3 covers 16 residues. Germline CDR1 is SGHNT and CDR2 is YYREEE (reference sequence). V shed 2 bases and J 5 bases; nucleotides not matched to a gene: 6. The CDR3 DNA sequence: TGTGCCAGCAGCTTCTACCGGACAGGGGGGAATGAAAAACTGTTTTTT. The encoded protein is CASSFYRTGGNEKLFF.

The chain uses TRBV19 and TRBJ2-7, with D unresolved. V lost 4 bases and J 4 bases, leaving 11 bases between the germline ends. The V gene's germline CDR1 is LNHDA and CDR2 SQIVND (reference sequence). The CDR3 loop spans 13 amino acids. CDR3 region: CASSTQDGYEQYV. The CDR3 DNA is TGTGCCAGTAGTACGCAGGACGGTTACGAGCAGTACGTC.

The chain has TRBV2 and TRBJ2-5, with a weak D call TRBD1 (5 bases). The germline V gene has CDR1 SNHLY and CDR2 FYNNEI. The V end lost 3 bases, the J end lost 1 base, and 9 bases lay between the germline ends. The CDR3 extends over 14 amino acids. In DNA, the CDR3 is TGTGCCAGCAGTGAGCTGGACATCCAAGAGACCCAGTACTTC. This translates into CASSELDIQETQYF.

The rearrangement joins TRBV25-1 to TRBJ1-5; D is ambiguous. CDR3 length equals 15 residues. From germline, CDR1 is MGHDK and CDR2 SYGVNS. The V gene lost 4 bases and the J gene lost 1 base, with 11 bases spanning the gap. In DNA form, the CDR3 reads TGTGCCAGCAGTGGACCGGGTGAAAGCAATCAGCCCCAGCATTTT. This gives the protein CASSGPGESNQPQHF.

The rearrangement links TRBV12-5 to TRBJ2-3, with D perhaps assigned TRBD1 or TRBD2 (6 bases each). This CDR3 is 14 amino acids long. Germline V lookup: CDR1 LGHNT, CDR2 FRNRAP. Trimming pared 5 bases from V and 8 bases from J, leaving 17 bases between. CDR3 bases: TGTGCTAGTGGTAGGGACATGTCGGGAGTTACGCAGTATTTT. Its protein product is CASGRDMSGVTQYF.

The chain couples TRBV15 to TRBJ2-3; D not certain. With 3 bases removed from V and 2 bases from J, the gap between germline ends came to 9 bases. In germline, CDR1 is LNHNV, CDR2 YYDKDF (reference sequence). The CDR3 totals 14 residues. The chain's CDR3 is CATSSNFLTDTQYF. CDR3 bases: TGTGCCACCAGCAGTAACTTTCTCACAGATACGCAGTATTTT. Using reference TRBV15 and TRBJ2-3 for the parts outside the CDR3, the full variable domain is DAMVIQNPRYQVTQFGKPVTLSCSQTLNHNVMYWYQQKSSQAPKLLFHYYDKDFNNEADTPDNFQSRRPNTSFCFLDIRSPGLGDTAMYLCATSSNFLTDTQYFGPGTRLTVL.

CDR3 loop: CASRRGGQGGETQYF. CDR3 in DNA: TGTGCCAGCCGTAGAGGCGGTCAGGGGGGAGAGACCCAGTACTTC. The chain joins TRBV6-5 to TRBJ2-5; D perhaps matches TRBD1 (7 bases). The CDR3 has 15 residues. Germline CDR1 is MNHEY and CDR2 is SVGAGI. Trimming shortened V by 8 bases and J by 4 bases, and 20 bases separated the two germline ends.

This clone was found a few times. The chain combines TRBV5-1 with TRBJ1-2; no clear D gene. The V end was cut by 4 bases, the J end by 4 bases, with 11 bases between. The germline V gene has CDR1 SGHRS and CDR2 YFSETQ. This CDR3 comprises 13 residues. The CDR3 region has the DNA TGCGCCAGCAGCAGGGATGGCGGCTATGGCTACACCTTC. It encodes CASSRDGGYGYTF. Looking up the rest from reference TRBV5-1 and TRBJ1-2 gives the full variable domain: KAGVTQTPRYLIKTRGQQVTLSCSPISGHRSVSWYQQTPGQGLQFLFEYFSETQRNKGNFPGRFSGRQFSNSRSEMNVSTLELGDSALYLCASSRDGGYGYTFGSGTRLTVV.

As concerns this clone: A read error is likely, as this CDR3 ends without the conserved phenylalanine or tryptophan. The chain employs TRBV5-1 and TRBJ1-2, with 11 bases fitting TRBD1. Germline CDR1 and CDR2: SGHRS and YFSETQ. J gave up 8 bases and V 4 bases, and 4 bases lay outside the gene matches. This CDR3 has 13 residues. The CDR3 protein is CASSQGQGDGYTL. As DNA, the CDR3 is TGCGCCAGCAGCCAGGGACAGGGGGACGGCTACACCCTC.

This clone was seen a few times. The rearrangement joins TRBV18 to TRBJ1-2; the D is unclear. Trimming pared 2 bases from V and 0 bases from J, leaving 13 bases between. The germline V gene has CDR1 KGHSH and CDR2 LQKENI. The CDR3 contains 16 residues. The CDR3 here is CASSPEGQAPNYGYTF. CDR3 coding DNA: TGTGCCAGCTCACCAGAGGGCCAGGCCCCTAACTATGGCTACACCTTC. Combining the CDR3 with reference TRBV18 and TRBJ1-2 gives the whole variable domain NAGVMQNPRHLVRRRGQEARLRCSPMKGHSHVYWYRQLPEEGLKFMVYLQKENIIDESGMPKERFSAEFPKEGPSILRIQQVVRGDSAAYFCASSPEGQAPNYGYTFGSGTRLTVV.